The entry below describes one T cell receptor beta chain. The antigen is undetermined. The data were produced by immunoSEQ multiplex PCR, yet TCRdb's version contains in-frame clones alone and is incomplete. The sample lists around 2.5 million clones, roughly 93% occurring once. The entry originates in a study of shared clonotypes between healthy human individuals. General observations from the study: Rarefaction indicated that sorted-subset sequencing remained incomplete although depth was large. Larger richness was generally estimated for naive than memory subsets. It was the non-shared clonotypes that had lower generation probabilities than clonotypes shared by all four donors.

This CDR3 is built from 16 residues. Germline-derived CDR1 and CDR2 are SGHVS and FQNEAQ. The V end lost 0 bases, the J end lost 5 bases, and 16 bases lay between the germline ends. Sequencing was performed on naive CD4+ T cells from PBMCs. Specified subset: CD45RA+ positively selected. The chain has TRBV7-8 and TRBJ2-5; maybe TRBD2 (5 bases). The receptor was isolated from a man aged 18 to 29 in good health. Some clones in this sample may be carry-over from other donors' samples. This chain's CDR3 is CASSLAYSGRGETQYF. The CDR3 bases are TGTGCCAGCAGCTTAGCCTACTCTGGGCGCGGGGAGACCCAGTACTTC.